Reported below is one T cell receptor beta chain. This clone was detected only a few times. Its binding antigen is unknown. Per-nucleotide qualities are absent, and no much larger clonotype sits a single base away. This sample stems from a study of PD-1 blockade in classical Hodgkin lymphoma (dated by TCRdb to between 2020 and 2021). For the study in its entirety: Nivolumab dosing was 3 mg/kg intravenously every 2 weeks, continuing until either disease progression or unacceptable toxicity. The study used CyTOF and TCR beta sequencing to define a peripheral blood immune signature of response to PD-1 blockade in classical Hodgkin lymphoma. Broader findings and caveats from the paper: A significant rise by C4D1 was seen in CD4+ but not CD8+ TCR diversity (p=0.0027 vs p=0.16), with the rise being most apparent in complete responders (p=0.02). Diversity was lower in patients who began nivolumab less than 1 year after ASCT, so these patients were left out of later analyses to avoid confounding by immune reconstitution. The study was limited to a single clinical trial cohort, and causes of repertoire differences, possibly disease activity or prior therapy, remained undefined. Trial patients achieving complete response had baseline diversity similar to newly diagnosed patients, whereas partial responders and progressors had significantly lower diversity. Newly diagnosed patients were reported to have lower baseline TCR diversity than healthy donors, and relapsed/refractory patients were reported to have lower baseline TCR diversity still.

Genomic DNA was isolated using the Qiagen DNeasy kit from unsorted PBMCs as well as from negatively selected CD4+ and CD8+ fractions. TCR beta CDR3 regions were subjected to amplification by immunoSEQ multiplex PCR with primers that anneal to V and J segments. A synthetic immune receptor repertoire was used to minimize amplification bias, and any remaining bias was removed computationally after sequencing. Processing in the source paper ran as follows. Repertoire diversity was quantified as the Shannon entropy index using custom Python scripts. Unsorted, CD4+ and CD8+ repertoires were analyzed separately, except in combined analyses where CD4+ and CD8+ sequences were merged in silico. Clonal expansion was defined as a frequency increase of at least 2-fold after treatment compared with C1D1, and clones undetected at baseline were assigned a pseudocount of 0.5. Clones with 0 or 1 copy at C1D1 were classified as singleton clones, and clones with 2 or more copies were classified as non-singleton clones. Clones expanded in unsorted samples were annotated as CD4+, CD8+ or unknown by matching protein sequences in sorted samples from the same patient. Diversity changes from C1D1 to C4D1 were tested in paired samples using Wilcoxon tests. The immuneACCESS repertoire file appears here via TCRdb, limited to in-frame rearrangements. These files lack a portion of the clones; in checked studies, under half of the deficit traces to unresolved V genes, and the cause of the others is not known. That table supplies the V and J calls and clone size; D and trimming were determined from the DNA. Present in this sample are about 17,000 clones, around 72% of which were seen just once. The ten largest make up 1.5% to 2% of the sample.

Cut back by 3 bases and 4 bases, the V and J ends lie 16 bases apart. CDR1 and CDR2 are read off the germline V gene as MNHNS and SASEGT. The CDR3 contains 15 residues, cysteine and phenylalanine counted. Just CDR3 DNA is preserved here, 45 bases in frame from base 1. Reading the label with the study, this specimen's time point is: cycle 4 day 1 (C4D1), after less than 7 weeks of nivolumab. All trial patients had relapsed after autologous stem cell transplantation, with cohorts A, B and C differing in prior brentuximab vedotin exposure. Using a Miltenyi CD4+ T cell isolation kit, CD4+ T cells were purified from thawed PBMCs through magnetic negative selection. The trial cohort was composed of about 54 patients with relapsed/refractory classical Hodgkin lymphoma, for whom complete response, partial response or progressive disease was recorded as best overall response. In the multi-cohort phase II CheckMate 205 trial, trial patients received single-agent nivolumab. Best overall response was determined by an independent review committee according to the 2007 International Working Group response criteria. Trial PBMCs were obtained immediately prior to nivolumab initiation (C1D1) and on therapy at cycle 2 day 1 and cycle 4 day 1. After peripheral blood was drawn into 8 mL Vacutainer Cell Preparation Tubes, PBMCs were isolated by centrifugation and then cryopreserved. Purified CD4+ and CD8+ fractions were prepared only for cases with an additional available PBMC sample. On LS columns in a quadroMACS separator, the magnetically labelled cells were depleted, and the flow-through was collected as the purified fraction.

The chain is assembled from TRBV6-1 and TRBJ2-7; the D region may be TRBD1 or TRBD2, each matching 5 bases equally. Specimen: CD4+ T cells from blood, collected before the fourth cycle of nivolumab. The TCR sequence derives from a human donor with classical Hodgkin lymphoma. The nucleotides are TGTGCCAGCAGTGAGGTGGGGACGACGGGATACGAGCAGTACTTC. This is translated as CASSEVGTTGYEQYF.